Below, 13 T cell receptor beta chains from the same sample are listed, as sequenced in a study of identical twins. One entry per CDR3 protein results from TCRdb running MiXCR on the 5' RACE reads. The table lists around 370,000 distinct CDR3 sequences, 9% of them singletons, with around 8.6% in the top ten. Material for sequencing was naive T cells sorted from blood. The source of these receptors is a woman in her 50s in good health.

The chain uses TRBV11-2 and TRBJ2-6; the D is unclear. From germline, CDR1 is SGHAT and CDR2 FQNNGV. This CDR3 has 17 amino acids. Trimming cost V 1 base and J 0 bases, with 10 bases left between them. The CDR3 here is CASSLVGRRSGANVLTF. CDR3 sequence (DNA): TGTGCCAGCAGCTTAGTCGGGCGACGCTCTGGGGCCAACGTCCTGACTTTC.

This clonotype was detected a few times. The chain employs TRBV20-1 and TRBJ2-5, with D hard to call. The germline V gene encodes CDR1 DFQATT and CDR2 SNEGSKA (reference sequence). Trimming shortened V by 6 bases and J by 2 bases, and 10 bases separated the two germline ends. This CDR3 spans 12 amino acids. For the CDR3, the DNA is TGCAGTGCAAAGGCGATTCAAGAGACCCAGTACTTC. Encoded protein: CSAKAIQETQYF.

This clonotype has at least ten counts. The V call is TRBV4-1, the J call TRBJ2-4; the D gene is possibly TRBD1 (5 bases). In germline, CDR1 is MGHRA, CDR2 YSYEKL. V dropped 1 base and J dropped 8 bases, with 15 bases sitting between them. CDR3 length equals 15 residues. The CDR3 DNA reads TGCGCCAGCAGCCAAGGGCAGGGTTTTCGCGACATTCAGTACTTC. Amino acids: CASSQGQGFRDIQYF.

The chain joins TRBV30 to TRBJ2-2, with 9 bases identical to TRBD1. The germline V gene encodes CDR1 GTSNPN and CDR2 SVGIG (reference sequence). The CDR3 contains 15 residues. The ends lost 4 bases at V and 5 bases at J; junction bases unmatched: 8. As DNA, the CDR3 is TGTGCCTGGATCCCGACAGGGGGTCGGACCGGGGAGCTGTTTTTT. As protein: CAWIPTGGRTGELFF.

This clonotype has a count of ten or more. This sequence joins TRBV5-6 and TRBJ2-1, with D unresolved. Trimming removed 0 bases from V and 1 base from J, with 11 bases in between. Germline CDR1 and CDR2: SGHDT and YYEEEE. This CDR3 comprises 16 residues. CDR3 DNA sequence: TGTGCCAGCAGCTTGGTTGGCGCAGGATCCTACAATGAGCAGTTCTTC. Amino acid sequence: CASSLVGAGSYNEQFF.

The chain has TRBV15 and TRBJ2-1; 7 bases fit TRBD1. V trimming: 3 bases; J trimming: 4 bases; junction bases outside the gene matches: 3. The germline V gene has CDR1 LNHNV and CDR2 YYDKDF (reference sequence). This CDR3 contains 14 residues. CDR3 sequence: CATSRDRSYNEQFF. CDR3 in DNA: TGTGCCACCAGCAGGGACAGGTCATACAATGAGCAGTTCTTC.

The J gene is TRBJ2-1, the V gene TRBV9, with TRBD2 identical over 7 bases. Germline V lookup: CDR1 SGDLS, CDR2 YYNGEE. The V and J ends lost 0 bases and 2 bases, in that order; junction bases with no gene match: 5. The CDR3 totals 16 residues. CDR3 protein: CASSVAITSAYNEQFF. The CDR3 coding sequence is TGTGCCAGCAGCGTAGCTATAACTAGCGCCTACAATGAGCAGTTCTTC.

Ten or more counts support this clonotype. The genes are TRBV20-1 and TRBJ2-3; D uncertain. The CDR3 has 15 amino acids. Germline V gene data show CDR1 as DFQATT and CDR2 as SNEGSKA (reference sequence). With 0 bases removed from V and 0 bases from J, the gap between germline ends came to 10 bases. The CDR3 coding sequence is TGCAGTGCTAGAGATCTGAGAATTAGCACAGATACGCAGTATTTT. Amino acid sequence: CSARDLRISTDTQYF.

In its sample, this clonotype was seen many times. The CDR3 nucleotides read TGCAGTGCATGGACTAGCGGCAATGAGCAGTTCTTC. It codes for CSAWTSGNEQFF. The chain is built from TRBV20-1 and TRBJ2-1; 10 bases align to TRBD2. Trimming took 6 bases from V and 6 from J; bases not matched to a gene: 2. The CDR3 extends over 12 amino acids. Germline V gene lookup returns CDR1 DFQATT and CDR2 SNEGSKA (reference sequence).

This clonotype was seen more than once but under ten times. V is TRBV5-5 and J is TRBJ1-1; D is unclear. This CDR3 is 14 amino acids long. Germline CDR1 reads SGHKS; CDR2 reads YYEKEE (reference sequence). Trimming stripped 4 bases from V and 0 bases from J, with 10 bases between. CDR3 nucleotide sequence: TGTGCCAGCAGCCAACCGGACCTGAACACTGAAGCTTTCTTT. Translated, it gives CASSQPDLNTEAFF.

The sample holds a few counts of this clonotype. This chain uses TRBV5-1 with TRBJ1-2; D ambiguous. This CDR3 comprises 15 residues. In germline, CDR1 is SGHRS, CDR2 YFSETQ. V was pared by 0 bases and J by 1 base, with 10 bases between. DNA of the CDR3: TGCGCCAGCAGCTTGGTCGCCAGCAGTAACTATGGCTACACCTTC. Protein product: CASSLVASSNYGYTF.

The CDR3 region is CASSLILGNNEQFF. Written as DNA, the CDR3 is TGCGCCAGCAGCTTGATCTTGGGGAACAATGAGCAGTTCTTC. The rearrangement links TRBV5-1 to TRBJ2-1; D unclear. The CDR3 runs to 14 residues. Germline V gene data show CDR1 as SGHRS and CDR2 as YFSETQ. Between the trimmed V and J ends, which lost 1 base and 5 bases, there was a span of 10 bases. The whole variable domain, remainder taken from reference TRBV5-1 and TRBJ2-1, is KAGVTQTPRYLIKTRGQQVTLSCSPISGHRSVSWYQQTPGQGLQFLFEYFSETQRNKGNFPGRFSGRQFSNSRSEMNVSTLELGDSALYLCASSLILGNNEQFFGPGTRLTVL.

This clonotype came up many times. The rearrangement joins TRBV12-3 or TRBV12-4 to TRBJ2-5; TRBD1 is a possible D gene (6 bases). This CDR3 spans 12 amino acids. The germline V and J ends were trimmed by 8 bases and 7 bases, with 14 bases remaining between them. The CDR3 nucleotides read TGTGCCAGCTCCACAGGGCTTGGGACCCAGTACTTC. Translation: CASSTGLGTQYF.